The next 12 T cell receptor beta chains were all read from a single sample in a study of T cells in Graves' hyperthyroidism and ophthalmopathy. TCR beta CDR3 region amplification was performed from RNA transcripts. RT-PCR in the first round (using the HTBI primer set) targeted the TCR CDR3. TCRdb ran MiXCR on the multiplex PCR reads and lists one entry per CDR3 protein. This sample has 350,000 to 400,000 distinct CDR3 sequences; over 15% occur once, and the top ten carry about 4%. Source material: blood. The receptors derive from a woman younger than 35 with Graves' hyperthyroidism.

This clonotype was observed many times. V gene TRBV20-1 combines with J gene TRBJ1-1; 11 nucleotides line up with TRBD1. The germline gives CDR1 DFQATT, CDR2 SNEGSKA (reference sequence). V lost 5 bases and J lost 14; bases outside the gene matches: 10. This CDR3 comprises 12 residues. DNA for the CDR3: TGCAGTGCTCTGGAGGGACAGGGGGGGTCGTTCTTT. Translation: CSALEGQGGSFF.

This clonotype was detected many times. V and J are TRBV7-3 and TRBJ1-2, with a tentative D call TRBD1 (5 bases). CDR3 length equals 16 residues. Germline V gene data show CDR1 as SGHTA and CDR2 as FQGTGA. The V end lost 1 base, the J end lost 3 bases, and 15 bases lay between the germline ends. The CDR3 reads CASSLKGGGEDYGYTF. The CDR3 DNA reads as TGTGCCAGCAGCTTAAAGGGTGGGGGAGAAGACTATGGCTACACCTTC.

At least ten counts were recorded for this clonotype. CDR3 in amino acids: CASSLPGDRLSTGLYEQYF. The DNA of the CDR3 is TGTGCCAGCAGCTTACCCGGGGACAGGTTGTCGACAGGGCTGTACGAGCAGTACTTC. This sequence joins TRBV11-3 and TRBJ2-7; 8 bases align to TRBD1. Germline values: CDR1 SGHNT, CDR2 YENEEA. The CDR3 is 19 residues long. The J segment lost 4 bases and the V segment lost 2 bases, leaving 19 bases of the junction unmatched.

Notes on this clonotype: A single base separates this from a much larger clone, so it may be a read error. The CDR3 region is CASSQGVARGRETQYF. In DNA, the CDR3 is TGCGCCAGCAGCCAAGGTGTAGCGAGGGGGCGCGAGACCCAGTACTTC. The rearrangement links TRBV4-1 to TRBJ2-5; 7 nucleotides line up with TRBD1. This CDR3 spans 16 amino acids. V was clipped by 1 base and J by 5 bases; unmatched bases: 10. In germline, CDR1 is MGHRA, CDR2 YSYEKL.

The chain uses TRBV6-1 and TRBJ1-2; no definite D call. V was clipped by 6 bases and J by 4 bases, with 6 bases between them. The CDR3 spans 11 residues. Per the germline V gene, CDR1 is MNHNS and CDR2 is SASEGT. The CDR3 nucleotides are TGTGCCAGCAGGAGTGCCTATGGCTACACCTTC. Encoded protein: CASRSAYGYTF.

This clonotype has ten or more counts. V and J are TRBV12-3 or TRBV12-4 and TRBJ2-6; tentatively, D is TRBD1 (5 bases). The CDR3 is 15 residues long. V gave up 6 bases and J gave up 3 bases, with 12 bases separating them. CDR3 nucleotides: TGTGCCAGCAGCAGAACAGGTTTTGGGGCCAACGTCCTGACTTTC. Encoded protein: CASSRTGFGANVLTF.

With regard to this clonotype: A clone one base away is much larger, so this may be a read error. The V call is TRBV12-3 or TRBV12-4, the J call TRBJ2-5; D may correspond to TRBD1 or TRBD2 (7 bases each). The CDR3 runs to 14 residues. In nucleotides, the CDR3 is TGTGCCAGCAGTAGCAGGGGGGGACAAGAGACCAAGTACTTC. Translating it yields CASSSRGGQETKYF.

This clonotype was seen repeatedly, ten times or more. V gene TRBV27 combines with J gene TRBJ1-2; perhaps TRBD1 as D (6 bases). CDR1 MNHEY and CDR2 SMNVEV come from the germline V gene (reference sequence). The V gene lost 4 bases and the J gene lost 6 bases, with 9 bases spanning the gap. This CDR3 is built from 12 residues. The CDR3 sequence is CASSWQGHGYTF. The CDR3 bases are TGTGCCAGCAGTTGGCAGGGGCATGGCTACACCTTC.

This clonotype has more than one count but fewer than ten. As DNA, the CDR3 is TGTGCCAGTAGTATAGGGCAAGCCAAAAACATTCAGTACTTC. Its protein is CASSIGQAKNIQYF. The gene calls are TRBV19 and TRBJ2-4; D not certain. The CDR3 contains 14 residues. Germline-derived CDR1 and CDR2 are LNHDA and SQIVND (reference sequence). Between the trimmed V and J ends, which lost 1 base and 0 bases, there was a span of 4 bases.

This clonotype has only a few counts. The rearrangement joins TRBV5-4 to TRBJ1-2; D might be TRBD1 (5 bases). The CDR3 length is 13 residues. Germline V gene data show CDR1 as SGHNT and CDR2 as YYREEE (reference sequence). Trimming pared 6 bases from V and 8 bases from J, leaving 17 bases between. Written as DNA, the CDR3 is TGTGCCAGCACCCACCCCGGGGCAGGGGGCTACACCTTC. Residues: CASTHPGAGGYTF.

The chain has TRBV5-5 and TRBJ1-2; D might be TRBD1 (5 bases). The CDR3 spans 16 residues. CDR1 and CDR2 from the germline V gene are SGHKS and YYEKEE (reference sequence). The ends were cut back, 0 bases at V and 4 bases at J, with 16 bases in the middle. The CDR3 nucleotides read TGTGCCAGCAGCTTGGCGGGGACCAGGGACCCCTATGGCTACACCTTC. It translates to CASSLAGTRDPYGYTF.

This clonotype was counted only a few times. V and J are TRBV3-1 and TRBJ2-7; D may be TRBD2 (6 bases). V shed 4 bases and J shed 4 bases, with 20 bases lying between them. The germline gives CDR1 LGHDT, CDR2 YNNKEL (reference sequence). The CDR3 is made up of 16 amino acids. In DNA, the CDR3 is TGTGCCAGCAGCCCCAGCCCGGGACTCCGGGGGTACGAGCAGTACTTC. This encodes CASSPSPGLRGYEQYF.